This T cell receptor (beta chain) was profiled in a study of beta chain features in type 1 diabetes. Study context: Sorted cells, some 110,000,000 in number, were examined across all samples.

Study results and limitations: Within each of all four CD4+ subsets, Type 1 diabetes patients had TCRB CDR3s that were moderately but significantly shorter. Comparison showed that naive, central memory and Treg TCRB repertoires appeared more similar among patients than among healthy donors.

Staining for CD45RO/CCR7/CD25/CD127/CD95/CD27 allowed sorting of CD4+ naive, central memory, regulatory and stem cell-like memory cells. The investigators reverse transcribed all of the isolated RNA, so they sequenced expressed TCRB transcripts. Sequencing was performed with immunoSEQ multiplex PCR; in TCRdb, only in-frame clones are kept and a portion is missing. Of about 280,000 clones in the sample, approximately 15% are singletons; the top ten hold approximately 0.015%. This clone was seen only a few times. What it binds is not known. The source of this sequence is a man in his late teens or twenties with type 1 diabetes. What was sequenced was naive CD4+ T cells from blood.

CDR3 in DNA: TGTGCCAGCAGCCGAACGACTCCGAACACTGAAGCTTTCTTT. Its translation is CASSRTTPNTEAFF. The chain combines TRBV7-9 with TRBJ1-1; D gene unclear. V was clipped by 5 bases and J by 1 base, with 11 bases between them. The CDR3 is made up of 14 amino acids. CDR1 SEHNR and CDR2 FQNEAQ come from the germline V gene (reference sequence).